This TCR beta chain was sequenced in a study of OX40 agonist ivuxolimab in advanced cancers. On the study more broadly: Among those enrolled, mean age was approximately 62 years (range roughly 20 to 85) and about 79% were male.

Blood sampling was done at baseline, cycle 4 day 1, and cycle 7 day 1. Sequencing was performed with immunoSEQ multiplex PCR; in TCRdb, only in-frame clones are kept and a portion is missing. The table has 20,000 to 25,000 clones, 65% to 90% seen once. The sequencing here drew on CD4+ or CD8+ T cells sorted from blood, taken in a trial of the OX40 agonist ivuxolimab. This receptor was taken from an adult with an advanced solid tumor such as melanoma, head and neck, liver or kidney cancer.

CDR3 protein: CASSFWGNRQETQYF. Here the CDR3 DNA reads TGCGCCAGCAGCTTCTGGGGGAACCGCCAAGAGACCCAGTACTTC. The chain recombines TRBV5-1 with TRBJ2-5; D assignment may be TRBD1 or TRBD2 (5 bases each). The CDR3 spans 15 residues. V lost 2 bases and J lost 1, with 12 bases in between. Germline V gene lookup returns CDR1 SGHRS and CDR2 YFSETQ.